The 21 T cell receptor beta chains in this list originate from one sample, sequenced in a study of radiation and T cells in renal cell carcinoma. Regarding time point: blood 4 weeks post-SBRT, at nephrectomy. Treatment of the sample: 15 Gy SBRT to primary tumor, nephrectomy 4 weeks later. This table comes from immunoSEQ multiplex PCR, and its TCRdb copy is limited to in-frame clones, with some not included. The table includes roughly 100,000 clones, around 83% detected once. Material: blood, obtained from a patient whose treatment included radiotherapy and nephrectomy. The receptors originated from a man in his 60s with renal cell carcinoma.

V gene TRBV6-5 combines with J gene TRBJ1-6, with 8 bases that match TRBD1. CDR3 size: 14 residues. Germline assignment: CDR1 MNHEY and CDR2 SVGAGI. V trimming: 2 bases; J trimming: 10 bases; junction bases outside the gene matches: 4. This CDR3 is CASSYGTGQSPLHF. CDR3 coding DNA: TGTGCCAGCAGTTACGGGACAGGCCAATCACCCCTCCACTTT.

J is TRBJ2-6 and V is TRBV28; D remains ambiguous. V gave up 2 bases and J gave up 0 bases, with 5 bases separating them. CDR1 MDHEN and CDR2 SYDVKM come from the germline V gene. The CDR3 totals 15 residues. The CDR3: CASSLVFSGANVLTF. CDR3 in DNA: TGTGCCAGCAGTTTAGTCTTCTCTGGGGCCAACGTCCTGACTTTC.

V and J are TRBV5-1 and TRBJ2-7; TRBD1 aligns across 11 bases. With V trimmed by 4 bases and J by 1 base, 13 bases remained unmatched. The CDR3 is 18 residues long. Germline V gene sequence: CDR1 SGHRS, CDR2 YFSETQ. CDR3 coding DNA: TGCGCCAGCAGCCCCGACGGGACAGGGGGATTTGGATCCTACGAGCAGTACTTC. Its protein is CASSPDGTGGFGSYEQYF.

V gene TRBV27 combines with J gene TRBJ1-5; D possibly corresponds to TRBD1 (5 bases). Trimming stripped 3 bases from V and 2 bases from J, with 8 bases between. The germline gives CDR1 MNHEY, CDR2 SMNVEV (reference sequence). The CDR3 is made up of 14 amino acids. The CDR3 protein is CASSFRDGNQPQHF. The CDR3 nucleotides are TGTGCCAGCAGTTTCCGGGACGGCAATCAGCCCCAGCATTTT.

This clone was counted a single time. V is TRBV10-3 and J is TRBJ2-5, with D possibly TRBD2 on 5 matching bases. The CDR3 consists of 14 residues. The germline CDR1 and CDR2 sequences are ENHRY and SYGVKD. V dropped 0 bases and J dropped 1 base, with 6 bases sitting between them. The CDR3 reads CAISESRGQETQYF. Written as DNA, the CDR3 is TGTGCCATCAGTGAGTCTCGGGGCCAAGAGACCCAGTACTTC.

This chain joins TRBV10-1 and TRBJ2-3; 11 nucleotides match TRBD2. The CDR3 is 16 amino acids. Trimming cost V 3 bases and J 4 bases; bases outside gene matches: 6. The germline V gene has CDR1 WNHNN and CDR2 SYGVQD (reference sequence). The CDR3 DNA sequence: TGCGCCAGCAGTGACGCCCTAGCGGGAGGATCAGATACGCAGTATTTT. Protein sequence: CASSDALAGGSDTQYF.

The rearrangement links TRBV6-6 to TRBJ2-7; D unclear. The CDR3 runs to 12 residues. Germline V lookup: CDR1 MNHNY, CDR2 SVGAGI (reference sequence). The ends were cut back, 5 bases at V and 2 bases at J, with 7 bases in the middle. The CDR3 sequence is CASSQFAYEQYF. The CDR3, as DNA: TGTGCCAGCAGTCAATTTGCCTACGAGCAGTACTTC.

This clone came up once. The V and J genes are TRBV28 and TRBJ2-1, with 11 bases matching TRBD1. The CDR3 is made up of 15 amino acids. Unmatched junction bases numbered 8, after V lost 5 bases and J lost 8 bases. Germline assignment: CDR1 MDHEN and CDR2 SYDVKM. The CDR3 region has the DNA TGTGCCAGCAGTCGGCCCGGGACAGGGGGTTATGAGCAGTTCTTC. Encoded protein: CASSRPGTGGYEQFF.

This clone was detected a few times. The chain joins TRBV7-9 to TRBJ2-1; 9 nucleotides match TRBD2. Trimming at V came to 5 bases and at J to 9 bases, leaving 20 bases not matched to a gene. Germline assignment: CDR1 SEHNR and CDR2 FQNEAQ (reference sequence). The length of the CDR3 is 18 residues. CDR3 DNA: TGTGCCAGCAGCCCACCACCCCGGCTAGCGGGATTATCGGGTGAGCAGTTCTTC. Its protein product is CASSPPPRLAGLSGEQFF.

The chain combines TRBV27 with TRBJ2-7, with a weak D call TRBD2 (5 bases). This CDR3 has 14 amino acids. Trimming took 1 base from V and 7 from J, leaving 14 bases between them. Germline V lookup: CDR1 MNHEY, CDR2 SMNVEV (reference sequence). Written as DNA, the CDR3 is TGTGCCAGCAGTTTATGGGTGAACCCGGGGGAGCAGTACTTC. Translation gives CASSLWVNPGEQYF.

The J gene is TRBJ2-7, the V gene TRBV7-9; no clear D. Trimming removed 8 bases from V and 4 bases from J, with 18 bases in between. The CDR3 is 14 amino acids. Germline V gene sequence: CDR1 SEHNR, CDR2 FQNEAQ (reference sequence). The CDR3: CASGTDLINYEQYF. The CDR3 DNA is TGTGCCAGCGGCACGGACCTCATAAATTACGAGCAGTACTTC. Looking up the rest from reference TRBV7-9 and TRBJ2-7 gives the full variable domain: DTGVSQNPRHKITKRGQNVTFRCDPISEHNRLYWYRQTLGQGPEFLTYFQNEAQLEKSRLLSDRFSAERPKGSFSTLEIQRTEQGDSAMYLCASGTDLINYEQYFGPGTRLTVT.

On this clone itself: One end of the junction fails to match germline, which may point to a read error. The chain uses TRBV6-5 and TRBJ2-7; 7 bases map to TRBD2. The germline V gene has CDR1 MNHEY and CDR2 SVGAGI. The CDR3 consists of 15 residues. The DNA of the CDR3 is TGTGCCAGCAGAGAGACCGGGACTACCGCCTACGGGCAGTACTTC. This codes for CASRETGTTAYGQYF.

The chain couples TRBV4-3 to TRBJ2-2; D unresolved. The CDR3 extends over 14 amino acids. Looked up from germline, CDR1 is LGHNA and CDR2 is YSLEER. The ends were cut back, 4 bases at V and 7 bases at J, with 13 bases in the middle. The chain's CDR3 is CASSPAKDDGELFF. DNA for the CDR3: TGCGCCAGCAGCCCCGCCAAGGATGACGGGGAGCTGTTTTTT.

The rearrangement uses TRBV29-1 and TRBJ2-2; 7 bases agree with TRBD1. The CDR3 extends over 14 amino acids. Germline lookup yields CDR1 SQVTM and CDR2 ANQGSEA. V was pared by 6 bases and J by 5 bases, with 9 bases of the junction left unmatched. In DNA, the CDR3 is TGCAGCGTCCCTGGACAGGTGGCGACCGGGGAGCTGTTTTTT. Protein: CSVPGQVATGELFF.

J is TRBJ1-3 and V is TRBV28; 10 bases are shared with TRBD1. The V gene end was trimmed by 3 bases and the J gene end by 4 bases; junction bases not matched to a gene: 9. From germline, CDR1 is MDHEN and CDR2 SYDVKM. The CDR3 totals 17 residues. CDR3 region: CASSFYADRGPGNTIYF. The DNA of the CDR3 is TGTGCCAGCAGTTTTTACGCCGACAGGGGGCCAGGAAACACCATATATTTT. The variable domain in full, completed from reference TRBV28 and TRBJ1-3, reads DVKVTQSSRYLVKRTGEKVFLECVQDMDHENMFWYRQDPGLGLRLIYFSYDVKMKEKGDIPEGYSVSREKKERFSLILESASTNQTSMYLCASSFYADRGPGNTIYFGEGSWLTVV.

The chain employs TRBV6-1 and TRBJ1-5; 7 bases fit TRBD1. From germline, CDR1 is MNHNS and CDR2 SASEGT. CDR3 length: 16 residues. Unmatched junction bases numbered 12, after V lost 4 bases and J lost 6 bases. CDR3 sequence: CASSARQGMFSQPQHF. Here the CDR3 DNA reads TGTGCCAGCAGTGCGAGACAGGGAATGTTTAGTCAGCCCCAGCATTTT.

CDR3 amino acids: CASSPGLARTDTQYF. CDR3 nucleotide sequence: TGTGCCAGCAGTCCGGGACTAGCACGCACAGATACGCAGTATTTT. The chain has TRBV27 and TRBJ2-3; TRBD2 matches at 9 bases. The CDR3 extends over 15 amino acids. V gave up 5 bases and J gave up 1 base; unmatched junction bases: 4. Germline V gene sequence: CDR1 MNHEY, CDR2 SMNVEV (reference sequence).

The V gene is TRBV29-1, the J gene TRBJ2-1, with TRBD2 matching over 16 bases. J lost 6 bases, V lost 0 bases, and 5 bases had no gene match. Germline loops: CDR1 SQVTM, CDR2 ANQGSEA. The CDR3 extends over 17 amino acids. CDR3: CSVEDQGTSGRANEQFF. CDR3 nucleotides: TGCAGCGTTGAAGATCAAGGGACTAGCGGGAGGGCCAATGAGCAGTTCTTC.

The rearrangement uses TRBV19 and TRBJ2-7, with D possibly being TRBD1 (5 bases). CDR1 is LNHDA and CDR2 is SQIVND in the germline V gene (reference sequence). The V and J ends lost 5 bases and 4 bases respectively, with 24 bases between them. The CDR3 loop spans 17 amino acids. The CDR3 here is CASSVSFEGAIAYEQYF. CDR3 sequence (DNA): TGTGCCAGTAGTGTATCGTTTGAAGGGGCCATAGCATACGAGCAGTACTTC.

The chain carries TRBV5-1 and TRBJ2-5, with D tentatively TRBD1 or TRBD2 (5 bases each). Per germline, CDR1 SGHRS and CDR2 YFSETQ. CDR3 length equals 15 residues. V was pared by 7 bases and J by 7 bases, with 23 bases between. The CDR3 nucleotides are TGCGCCAGCTCCCCTGCCCAGGGCTCTGGGGGGACCCAGTACTTC. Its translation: CASSPAQGSGGTQYF. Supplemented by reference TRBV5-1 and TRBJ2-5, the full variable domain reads KAGVTQTPRYLIKTRGQQVTLSCSPISGHRSVSWYQQTPGQGLQFLFEYFSETQRNKGNFPGRFSGRQFSNSRSEMNVSTLELGDSALYLCASSPAQGSGGTQYFGPGTRLLVL.

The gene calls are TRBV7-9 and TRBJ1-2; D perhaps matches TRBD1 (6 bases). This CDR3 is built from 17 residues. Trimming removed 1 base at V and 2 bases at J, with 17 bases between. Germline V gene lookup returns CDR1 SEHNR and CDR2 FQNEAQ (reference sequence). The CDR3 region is CASSLDVLTGGNYGYTF. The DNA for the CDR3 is TGTGCCAGCAGCTTAGATGTATTGACAGGAGGGAACTATGGCTACACCTTC.